Listed here are 21 T cell receptor beta chains from one sample, sequenced in a study of shared clonotypes between healthy human individuals. Measured with immunoSEQ multiplex PCR; TCRdb has only the in-frame clones, and not every one. Of a few million clones listed, approximately 95% are singletons. The sample consisted of naive CD4+ T cells from PBMCs. The subset here: CD45RA+ positively selected. The receptors were gathered from a man aged 18-30 years in good health. Some clones in this sample may be carry-over from other donors' samples.

The chain recombines TRBV10-3 with TRBJ2-7; 8 nucleotides line up with TRBD1. In germline, CDR1 is ENHRY, CDR2 SYGVKD. This CDR3 comprises 14 residues. V shed 10 bases and J 4 bases; nucleotides not matched to a gene: 12. CDR3 loop: CATLAGTGGYEQYF. The CDR3 DNA is TGTGCCACCCTTGCGGGGACAGGAGGGTACGAGCAGTACTTC.

This chain uses TRBV2 with TRBJ1-5; the D gene is possibly TRBD1 (6 bases). The CDR3 totals 13 residues. V lost 6 bases, J lost 3 bases, and 9 bases lay in between. Germline-derived CDR1 and CDR2 are SNHLY and FYNNEI. CDR3 region: CASRRDNNQPQHF. Here the CDR3 DNA reads TGTGCCAGCAGACGGGACAACAATCAGCCCCAGCATTTT.

In this sample, this clone turned up once. The chain joins TRBV10-3 to TRBJ1-1; perhaps TRBD1 as D (6 bases). V lost 10 bases, J lost 0 bases, and 12 bases lay in between. CDR3 size: 13 residues. Per the germline V gene, CDR1 is ENHRY and CDR2 is SYGVKD. The CDR3 spells CATRGVLNTEAFF. CDR3 coding DNA: TGTGCCACTAGGGGGGTTCTGAACACTGAAGCTTTCTTT.

This chain links TRBV4-1 with TRBJ2-5, with D possibly TRBD2 on 5 matching bases. CDR1 and CDR2 from the germline V gene are MGHRA and YSYEKL. CDR3 length: 18 residues. Trimming cost V 0 bases and J 9 bases, with 26 bases left between them. In DNA, the CDR3 is TGCGCCAGCAGCCAAGATGCCCCTATTGACCCCCGAAGAGCGGCCCAGTACTTC. Its protein product is CASSQDAPIDPRRAAQYF.

Notes on this clone: Within the sample, other DNA sequences also encode this same CDR3. V and J are TRBV6-5 and TRBJ2-7; TRBD2 matches at 10 bases. Germline values: CDR1 MNHEY, CDR2 SVGAGI. The CDR3 spans 14 residues. After removal of 6 bases from V and 2 bases from J, the junction contained 4 bases not matched to a gene. CDR3 sequence reads: CASSATSGPYEQYF. CDR3 DNA: TGTGCCAGCAGCGCGACTAGCGGGCCCTACGAGCAGTACTTC.

The rearrangement links TRBV10-3 to TRBJ2-3, with 11 bases that match TRBD2. There are 18 residues in the CDR3. V lost 6 bases, J lost 2 bases, and 13 bases stayed unmatched. The germline gives CDR1 ENHRY, CDR2 SYGVKD. CDR3 amino acids: CAISGTSGRPPSTDTQYF. The DNA for the CDR3 is TGTGCCATCAGCGGAACTAGCGGGAGACCACCCTCCACAGATACGCAGTATTTT.

This clone was counted a single time. The J gene is TRBJ2-4, the V gene TRBV7-8; D might be TRBD1 (6 bases). CDR3 length: 16 residues. The V gene's germline CDR1 is SGHVS and CDR2 FQNEAQ. Trimming took off 5 bases at V and 0 bases at J, with 14 bases between the two ends. The CDR3, as DNA: TGTGCCAGCAGCGCCCCGCCGACAGGAGCCAAAAACATTCAGTACTTC. This encodes CASSAPPTGAKNIQYF. Full variable domain (outside the CDR3, taken from reference TRBV7-8 and TRBJ2-4): GAGVSQSPRYKVAKRGQDVALRCDPISGHVSLFWYQQALGQGPEFLTYFQNEAQLDKSGLPSDRFFAERPEGSVSTLKIQRTQQEDSAVYLCASSAPPTGAKNIQYFGAGTRLSVL.

The genes are TRBV15 and TRBJ2-7; unclear D gene. This CDR3 region has 13 residues. The ends were cut back, 0 bases at V and 6 bases at J, with 9 bases in the middle. CDR1 is LNHNV, CDR2 YYDKDF, per germline (reference sequence). In DNA form, the CDR3 reads TGTGCCACCAGCAGAGAAAACACCCTCGAGCAGTACTTC. Amino acids: CATSRENTLEQYF.

The genes are TRBV9 and TRBJ1-2; D is ambiguous. This CDR3 has 14 amino acids. Germline CDR1 reads SGDLS; CDR2 reads YYNGEE. The germline V and J ends were trimmed by 1 base and 0 bases, with 7 bases remaining between them. This CDR3 is CASSVTTSNYGYTF. CDR3 nucleotide sequence: TGTGCCAGCAGCGTAACCACCTCTAACTATGGCTACACCTTC.

This clone was detected a few times. The rearrangement uses TRBV20-1 and TRBJ1-1; TRBD1 aligns across 8 bases. Trimming cost V 5 bases and J 7 bases; bases outside gene matches: 3. This CDR3 region has 11 residues. Germline CDR1 DFQATT, CDR2 SNEGSKA (reference sequence). CDR3 in DNA: TGCAGTGCTGGGACAGGCCGTGAAGCTTTCTTT. Its translation: CSAGTGREAFF.

The J gene is TRBJ1-1, the V gene TRBV6-1, with unresolved D. The length of the CDR3 is 14 residues. Looked up from germline, CDR1 is MNHNS and CDR2 is SASEGT. Trimming removed 4 bases from V and 5 bases from J, with 14 bases in between. The CDR3 loop reads CASSAYLGGTEAFF. The CDR3 nucleotides are TGTGCCAGCAGTGCCTACTTGGGAGGGACTGAAGCTTTCTTT.

In regard to this clone: The junction shows a germline mismatch at one end, possibly a read error. This sequence joins TRBV28 and TRBJ1-4; TRBD1 is a possible D gene (6 bases). CDR3 length equals 11 residues. Germline V gene lookup returns CDR1 MDHEN and CDR2 SYDVKM. CDR3 region: CASRNGQSWLF. For the CDR3, the DNA is TGTGCCAGCAGAAACGGACAGAGTTGGCTTTTT.

The rearrangement uses TRBV9 and TRBJ2-1; 8 bases are shared with TRBD2. Germline V gene sequence: CDR1 SGDLS, CDR2 YYNGEE. The trim removed 0 bases at V and 9 bases at J, leaving 14 bases unmatched. The CDR3 runs to 17 residues. CDR3 sequence: CASSVVLSGNLMGEQFF. DNA of the CDR3: TGTGCCAGCAGCGTAGTTCTTAGCGGGAATTTGATGGGTGAGCAGTTCTTC.

The chain combines TRBV18 with TRBJ2-1; 7 bases agree with TRBD2. CDR1 and CDR2 (germline): KGHSH, LQKENI. Trimming cost V 3 bases and J 4 bases; bases outside gene matches: 6. The CDR3 length is 15 residues. The CDR3 DNA follows: TGTGCCAGCTCACCGGGACGGGAGGAATACAATGAGCAGTTCTTC. As protein: CASSPGREEYNEQFF.

The count of this clone is one. V usage is TRBV2 and J usage is TRBJ2-7; 8 bases line up with TRBD2. This CDR3 comprises 15 residues. Germline CDR1 is SNHLY and CDR2 is FYNNEI. Written as DNA, the CDR3 is TGTGCTCTTCGGGGATATAGCGGGACCTCCTACGAGCAGTACTTC. This translates into CALRGYSGTSYEQYF.

The rearrangement links TRBV5-4 to TRBJ1-2, with D possibly being TRBD1 (6 bases). The V end was cut by 3 bases, the J end by 6 bases, with 9 bases between. This CDR3 comprises 12 residues. From germline, CDR1 is SGHNT and CDR2 YYREEE (reference sequence). CDR3 residues: CASSSGVDGYTF. Here the CDR3 DNA reads TGTGCCAGCAGCTCAGGGGTGGATGGCTACACCTTC.

This chain uses TRBV28 with TRBJ1-2; unclear D gene. V was cut by 6 bases and J by 7 bases, with 9 bases left in between. The CDR3 contains 11 residues. The germline V gene has CDR1 MDHEN and CDR2 SYDVKM. The CDR3 loop reads CASRTLSGYTF. CDR3 bases: TGTGCCAGCAGAACCCTATCTGGCTACACCTTC.

The gene calls are TRBV5-1 and TRBJ2-2; TRBD1 matches at 8 bases. The CDR3 is 15 residues long. The germline V gene has CDR1 SGHRS and CDR2 YFSETQ. Trimming removed 2 bases from V and 5 bases from J; junction bases left unmatched: 5. The CDR3 protein is CASSFMTGETGELFF. CDR3 bases: TGCGCCAGCAGCTTCATGACAGGGGAGACCGGGGAGCTGTTTTTT.

This clone came up once. The genes are TRBV4-1 and TRBJ2-3; no reliable D call. V lost 2 bases to trimming and J lost 2 bases, with 8 bases between them. Germline V gene data show CDR1 as MGHRA and CDR2 as YSYEKL. The CDR3 extends over 14 amino acids. The CDR3 is CASSQLSSTDTQYF. The CDR3 DNA sequence: TGCGCCAGCAGCCAACTTAGTTCCACAGATACGCAGTATTTT.

The chain carries TRBV6-1 and TRBJ1-2; D remains ambiguous. The CDR3 is 16 amino acids. V gave up 0 bases and J gave up 6 bases, with 17 bases separating them. CDR1 is MNHNS and CDR2 is SASEGT in the germline V gene. The CDR3 spells CASSEAWGEERNGYTF. In DNA form, the CDR3 reads TGTGCCAGCAGTGAAGCTTGGGGAGAAGAGCGTAATGGCTACACCTTC.

The rearrangement links TRBV7-8 to TRBJ2-7; 10 nucleotides agree with TRBD1. The trim removed 5 bases at V and 4 bases at J, leaving 8 bases unmatched. Germline V gene lookup returns CDR1 SGHVS and CDR2 FQNEAQ. This CDR3 spans 15 amino acids. CDR3 DNA: TGTGCCAGCAGCACAGGGAGACAGGGGGCTTACGAGCAGTACTTC. Amino acids: CASSTGRQGAYEQYF. Variable domain in full (rest from reference TRBV7-8 and TRBJ2-7): GAGVSQSPRYKVAKRGQDVALRCDPISGHVSLFWYQQALGQGPEFLTYFQNEAQLDKSGLPSDRFFAERPEGSVSTLKIQRTQQEDSAVYLCASSTGRQGAYEQYFGPGTRLTVT.